This T cell receptor beta chain derives from a study of regulatory T cells in long-lasting Graves disease. Time point here: newly diagnosed GD, antithyroid drugs for less than 3 months. Preparation of the TCR library used RNA extracted from PBMCs. Combining iRepertoire HTBI primers with Arm-PCR of CDR3 regions, the authors built TCR beta libraries. TCRdb fed the multiplex PCR reads into MiXCR, producing one record per CDR3 protein. This sample carries around 500,000 distinct CDR3 sequences, around an eighth of them seen once, and the ten largest clones take roughly a tenth. This clonotype was picked up many times. The same sample was also used in a study of T cells in Graves' hyperthyroidism and ophthalmopathy.

The sample here was peripheral blood mononuclear cells (PBMCs), taken at new diagnosis, from a patient treated with antithyroid drugs. This receptor was taken from a man aged 30-40 years with Graves disease.

The CDR3 region has the DNA TGTGCCAGCAGACCGTCCTGGGACTATAACACTGAAGCTTTCTTT. Its protein product is CASRPSWDYNTEAFF. The V call is TRBV12-3 or TRBV12-4, the J call TRBJ1-1; D is perhaps TRBD1 (5 bases). The CDR3 length is 15 residues. V lost 6 bases and J lost 2, with 16 bases in between.